These 21 T cell receptor beta chains came from one sample sequenced in a study of T cells expressing NK-cell markers. TCRdb derives one entry per CDR3 protein from the 5' RACE reads, leaving out DNA. The table lists more than 250,000 distinct CDR3 sequences. Material for sequencing was blood T cells: a sorted CD56 or NKG2C T cell subset, CD4+ or CD8+ T cells, or bulk PBMC T cells (not recorded which). The source is a man in his late teens or twenties in good health.

The J gene is TRBJ1-6, the V gene TRBV5-1. This CDR3 is 13 amino acids long. CDR1 is SGHRS and CDR2 is YFSETQ in the germline V gene. The CDR3 loop is CASSLNDRQSLHF.

The chain joins TRBV18 to TRBJ2-7. The CDR3 contains 16 residues. CDR1 KGHSH and CDR2 LQKENI come from the germline V gene. The CDR3 loop is CASSPTIGGRADEQYF.

The J gene is TRBJ1-1, the V gene TRBV20-1. The length of the CDR3 is 11 residues. CDR1 and CDR2 from the germline V gene are DFQATT and SNEGSKA (reference sequence). CDR3 amino acids: CSARVTTEAFF.

The V gene is TRBV2, the J gene TRBJ2-7; TCRdb's assignment of TRBD2 cannot be checked, as there is no DNA. This CDR3 contains 15 residues. Germline V gives CDR1 SNHLY, CDR2 FYNNEI. CDR3 in amino acids: CASSPRDGRSYEQYF.

The chain couples TRBV20-1 to TRBJ2-2; TCRdb's D call, TRBD2, is unchecked because there is no DNA. Per the germline V gene, CDR1 is DFQATT and CDR2 is SNEGSKA (reference sequence). CDR3 length equals 14 residues. The CDR3 region is CSAETSGKIGELFF.

V and J are TRBV5-6 and TRBJ2-2; TCRdb returns TRBD2, unconfirmable since there is no DNA. This CDR3 comprises 16 residues. Germline CDR1 is SGHDT and CDR2 is YYEEEE. The CDR3 sequence is CASSLARALNTGELFF.

The CDR3 sequence: CATSDLISGELFF. V gene TRBV24-1 combines with J gene TRBJ2-2. Germline V CDR1 and CDR2: KGHDR, SFDVKD. The CDR3 length is 13 residues.

This chain joins TRBV20-1 and TRBJ2-5; lacking DNA, the TRBD2 call made by TCRdb goes unchecked. The V gene's germline CDR1 is DFQATT and CDR2 SNEGSKA (reference sequence). The CDR3 covers 14 residues. The CDR3 sequence: CSARIAGSQETQYF.

This sequence joins TRBV18 and TRBJ1-2; TCRdb indicates TRBD1, and absent DNA this call remains unverified. CDR3 size: 15 residues. The V gene's germline CDR1 is KGHSH and CDR2 LQKENI. The chain's CDR3 is CASSPPGQGGWGYTF.

This chain connects TRBV6-1 to TRBJ1-5; the D gene TCRdb calls, TRBD1, cannot be checked with no DNA. CDR1 is MNHNS, CDR2 SASEGT, per germline. This CDR3 region has 15 residues. This CDR3 is CASSRGQNSNQPQHF.

The rearrangement links TRBV5-1 to TRBJ2-7; the TCRdb call, TRBD1, lacks DNA for checking. CDR1 and CDR2 from the germline V gene are SGHRS and YFSETQ. There are 15 residues in the CDR3. CDR3 in amino acids: CASSLDGTAGDEQYF.

V and J are TRBV7-9 and TRBJ2-4; the D call from TCRdb, TRBD1, cannot be confirmed without DNA. The CDR3 covers 14 residues. Germline-derived CDR1 and CDR2 are SEHNR and FQNEAQ (reference sequence). CDR3 residues: CASSPGQIGGIQYF. Full variable domain (remainder filled in from reference TRBV7-9 and TRBJ2-4): DTGVSQNPRHKITKRGQNVTFRCDPISEHNRLYWYRQTLGQGPEFLTYFQNEAQLEKSRLLSDRFSAERPKGSFSTLEIQRTEQGDSAMYLCASSPGQIGGIQYFGAGTRLSVL.

This chain connects TRBV5-6 to TRBJ2-3; checking the TCRdb D call of TRBD2 is not possible without DNA. Germline CDR1 SGHDT, CDR2 YYEEEE. The CDR3 covers 16 residues. CDR3 sequence reads: CASSRTGAGGRNTQYF.

The chain recombines TRBV6-2 or TRBV6-3 with TRBJ2-3. There are 13 residues in the CDR3. From germline, CDR1 is MNHEY and CDR2 SVGEGT. CDR3 region: CASTRARTDTQYF.

This chain connects TRBV10-3 to TRBJ1-1. This CDR3 region has 12 residues. Germline CDR1 reads ENHRY; CDR2 reads SYGVKD. CDR3 residues: CAISDSVLEAFF.

CDR3 in amino acids: CSASSQGGINTEAFF. The chain couples TRBV20-1 to TRBJ1-1; TCRdb indicates TRBD1, and absent DNA this call remains unverified. CDR3 length: 15 residues. The V gene's germline CDR1 is DFQATT and CDR2 SNEGSKA (reference sequence).

The rearrangement uses TRBV29-1 and TRBJ2-5; the TRBD2 assignment by TCRdb is unverifiable without DNA. Looked up from germline, CDR1 is SQVTM and CDR2 is ANQGSEA. CDR3 length: 12 amino acids. The CDR3 here is CSEREGPETQYF.

The V and J genes are TRBV28 and TRBJ1-2; with no DNA, the TCRdb D assignment of TRBD1 cannot be verified. The CDR3 length is 12 residues. Per germline, CDR1 MDHEN and CDR2 SYDVKM. The chain's CDR3 is CASSWDIGGYTF.

V is TRBV7-2 and J is TRBJ2-1; lacking DNA, the TRBD2 call made by TCRdb goes unchecked. The CDR3 consists of 20 residues. Germline assignment: CDR1 SGHTA and CDR2 FQGNSA. This chain's CDR3 is CASSLVPGVAGLSSYNEQFF.

This sequence joins TRBV19 and TRBJ2-3. CDR1 and CDR2 (germline): LNHDA, SQIVND (reference sequence). The CDR3 is made up of 15 amino acids. CDR3: CASSIRQKETDTQYF.

V is TRBV29-1 and J is TRBJ2-7; TCRdb selects TRBD2, and the lack of DNA leaves this call unchecked. CDR3 length: 11 residues. CDR1 is SQVTM, CDR2 ANQGSEA, per germline. The CDR3 protein is CSVGTRWEQYF.